A single sample is the source of the 25 T cell receptor beta chains below, sequenced in a study of Ad26.COV2.S vaccination and SARS-CoV-2 variants. Data came from immunoSEQ multiplex PCR; TCRdb stores just in-frame clones and leaves some out. The table has fewer than 300,000 clones, around 87% seen once; the top ten hold 3% to 4%. As for treatment: about 20 received Ad26.COV2.S at low or high dose, single or two shots; about 5 received placebo; per-sample allocation not given. Sampling was done on day 63 after the first vaccine or placebo injection. Sequencing was performed on peripheral blood, taken in a trial of Ad26.COV2.S vaccine versus placebo. The receptors shown here come from a person aged 18-60 years who received the Ad26.COV2.S COVID-19 vaccine or a placebo.

V gene TRBV6-2 or TRBV6-3 combines with J gene TRBJ1-2; D is uncertain. The CDR3 consists of 14 residues. From germline, CDR1 is MNHEY and CDR2 SVGEGT. V lost 0 bases, J lost 8 bases, and 13 bases lay in between. The CDR3 spells CASSYSGGGRGYTF. The DNA for the CDR3 is TGTGCCAGCAGTTACTCGGGTGGAGGGCGAGGCTACACCTTC.

The genes are TRBV4-2 and TRBJ1-1; tentatively, D is TRBD1 (5 bases). Trimming cost V 2 bases and J 1 base, with 8 bases left between them. Germline V gives CDR1 LGHNA, CDR2 YNFKEQ. CDR3 length equals 14 residues. The CDR3 DNA sequence: TGTGCCAGCAGCCAAAACGACAGGAACACTGAAGCTTTCTTT. Encoded protein: CASSQNDRNTEAFF.

This sequence joins TRBV18 and TRBJ2-2, with 9 bases aligning to TRBD1. Germline V gene lookup returns CDR1 KGHSH and CDR2 LQKENI. The V and J ends lost 0 bases and 4 bases, in that order; junction bases with no gene match: 3. This CDR3 comprises 16 residues. The CDR3 region has the DNA TGTGCCAGCTCACCACCGACAGGGGGGCTCACCGGGGAGCTGTTTTTT. Translating it yields CASSPPTGGLTGELFF.

The chain links TRBV11-1 to TRBJ2-2, with D unresolved. Trimming took 1 base from V and 4 from J, leaving 7 bases between them. The CDR3 covers 14 residues. Germline CDR1 is SGHAT and CDR2 is FQDESV (reference sequence). CDR3 protein: CASSLGWGTGELFF. The CDR3 region has the DNA TGTGCCAGCAGCTTAGGGTGGGGCACCGGGGAGCTGTTTTTT.

V gene TRBV18 combines with J gene TRBJ1-1, with TRBD1 matching 7 bases. The CDR3 consists of 15 residues. V was pared by 3 bases and J by 1 base, with 5 bases of the junction left unmatched. Germline values: CDR1 KGHSH, CDR2 LQKENI. The DNA for the CDR3 is TGTGCCAGCTCACCCTGGACAGGCGAGAACACTGAAGCTTTCTTT. Translation gives CASSPWTGENTEAFF.

The rearrangement joins TRBV19 to TRBJ2-1, with 7 bases matching TRBD2. Trimming cost V 3 bases and J 5 bases; bases outside gene matches: 4. The CDR3 runs 14 residues. In germline, CDR1 is LNHDA, CDR2 SQIVND (reference sequence). The CDR3 is CASSIRGVDNEQFF. The CDR3 region has the DNA TGTGCCAGTAGTATCCGGGGGGTCGACAATGAGCAGTTCTTC.

This clone was detected a few times. The chain couples TRBV5-6 to TRBJ2-7, with TRBD2 as a possible D gene (5 bases). CDR3 length: 13 amino acids. Germline V gives CDR1 SGHDT, CDR2 YYEEEE. The V end lost 1 base, the J end lost 6 bases, and 11 bases lay between the germline ends. CDR3 nucleotide sequence: TGTGCCAGCAGCTTGAGACTATCAGGCGAGCAGTACTTC. Its protein product is CASSLRLSGEQYF.

This clone was seen a handful of times. The chain combines TRBV5-5 with TRBJ1-1; D gene ambiguous. This CDR3 has 13 amino acids. Germline CDR1 is SGHKS and CDR2 is YYEKEE (reference sequence). V shed 3 bases and J shed 10 bases, with 16 bases lying between them. This chain's CDR3 is CASSSTDIPIAFF. As DNA, the CDR3 is TGTGCCAGCAGCTCTACCGACATTCCGATAGCTTTCTTT.

The gene calls are TRBV5-5 and TRBJ1-5; 12 bases line up with TRBD1. V dropped 3 bases and J dropped 10; count of bases not matched to a gene: 11. The CDR3 is 16 residues long. CDR1 and CDR2 (germline): SGHKS, YYEKEE (reference sequence). The CDR3 coding sequence is TGTGCCAGCAGCTCGCACCCCGGGACAGGGGGCCAACCCCAGCATTTT. Protein product: CASSSHPGTGGQPQHF. Full variable domain (rest looked up from reference TRBV5-5 and TRBJ1-5): DAGVTQSPTHLIKTRGQQVTLRCSPISGHKSVSWYQQVLGQGPQFIFQYYEKEERGRGNFPDRFSARQFPNYSSELNVNALLLGDSALYLCASSSHPGTGGQPQHFGDGTRLSIL.

This clone turned up a few times. V gene TRBV2 combines with J gene TRBJ1-5, with a tentative D call TRBD1 (5 bases). The CDR3 contains 15 residues. V was trimmed by 5 bases and J by 1 base, leaving 12 bases between them. CDR1 and CDR2 from the germline V gene are SNHLY and FYNNEI. The CDR3 region has the DNA TGTGCCAGCAGTCGCCAGGGAGAGAGCAATCAGCCCCAGCATTTT. This encodes CASSRQGESNQPQHF.

The rearrangement links TRBV19 to TRBJ2-7, with TRBD1 as a possible D gene (6 bases). This CDR3 has 13 amino acids. Germline V gives CDR1 LNHDA, CDR2 SQIVND (reference sequence). The ends were cut back, 7 bases at V and 4 bases at J, with 14 bases in the middle. The CDR3 spells CASTAGTPYEQYF. CDR3 in DNA: TGTGCCAGTACCGCCGGGACACCTTACGAGCAGTACTTC. The entire variable domain, with the rest obtained from reference TRBV19 and TRBJ2-7, is as follows: DGGITQSPKYLFRKEGQNVTLSCEQNLNHDAMYWYRQDPGQGLRLIYYSQIVNDFQKGDIAEGYSVSREKKESFPLTVTSAQKNPTAFYLCASTAGTPYEQYFGPGTRLTVT.

J is TRBJ1-2 and V is TRBV5-5; D not certain. The CDR3 runs 15 residues. The germline V gene encodes CDR1 SGHKS and CDR2 YYEKEE (reference sequence). The ends were cut back, 1 base at V and 3 bases at J, with 13 bases in the middle. The CDR3, as DNA: TGTGCCAGCAGCTTGATTACGGGGTATGACTATGGCTACACCTTC. Encoded protein: CASSLITGYDYGYTF.

The chain uses TRBV18 and TRBJ2-7; D might be TRBD1 (8 bases). Trimming stripped 3 bases from V and 5 bases from J, with 20 bases between. Germline V gene lookup returns CDR1 KGHSH and CDR2 LQKENI. The CDR3 runs to 16 residues. The CDR3 DNA follows: TGTGCCAGCTCACCGAGGGGGGGACAGGTGATCCACGAGCAGTACTTC. Translation gives CASSPRGGQVIHEQYF. Using reference TRBV18 and TRBJ2-7 for the parts outside the CDR3, the full variable domain is NAGVMQNPRHLVRRRGQEARLRCSPMKGHSHVYWYRQLPEEGLKFMVYLQKENIIDESGMPKERFSAEFPKEGPSILRIQQVVRGDSAAYFCASSPRGGQVIHEQYFGPGTRLTVT.

The chain has TRBV29-1 and TRBJ2-5, with D hard to call. There are 15 residues in the CDR3. The V end was cut by 6 bases, the J end by 5 bases, with 22 bases between. The germline V gene has CDR1 SQVTM and CDR2 ANQGSEA. The CDR3 spells CSVTPPGRHAETQYF. CDR3 sequence (DNA): TGCAGCGTAACACCCCCGGGTCGGCACGCGGAGACCCAGTACTTC.

The V and J genes are TRBV4-1 and TRBJ2-3, with 8 bases identical to TRBD2. V shed 2 bases, J shed 0 bases, and the junction held 1 base outside the gene matches. The CDR3 runs 15 residues. Germline V CDR1 and CDR2: MGHRA, YSYEKL. CDR3: CASSQIAGSTDTQYF. For the CDR3, the DNA is TGCGCCAGCAGCCAAATAGCGGGAAGCACAGATACGCAGTATTTT.

The V call is TRBV27, the J call TRBJ1-1; D ambiguous. With 3 bases removed from V and 1 base from J, the gap between germline ends came to 6 bases. Germline V CDR1 and CDR2: MNHEY, SMNVEV (reference sequence). This CDR3 spans 13 amino acids. The CDR3 is CASSLMKNTEAFF. CDR3 nucleotide sequence: TGTGCCAGCAGTTTGATGAAGAACACTGAAGCTTTCTTT.

The chain links TRBV7-2 to TRBJ2-7; D uncertain. The V and J ends lost 2 bases and 0 bases respectively, with 11 bases between them. This CDR3 has 15 amino acids. Per germline, CDR1 SGHTA and CDR2 FQGNSA. This chain's CDR3 is CASSLMAAISYEQYF. The DNA of the CDR3 is TGTGCCAGCAGCTTAATGGCGGCAATCTCCTACGAGCAGTACTTC.

The chain is built from TRBV12-3 or TRBV12-4 and TRBJ2-1; TRBD1 might be the D (5 bases). V dropped 6 bases and J dropped 6 bases, with 12 bases sitting between them. The CDR3 length is 13 residues. The CDR3, as DNA: TGTGCCAGCAGACCCGACAGTCTCAATGAGCAGTTCTTC. Translating gives CASRPDSLNEQFF.

This clone was seen only once. The chain couples TRBV2 to TRBJ1-5; D is possibly TRBD1 (6 bases). The CDR3 consists of 14 residues. V was pared by 7 bases and J by 0 bases, with 10 bases between. From germline, CDR1 is SNHLY and CDR2 FYNNEI. The CDR3 loop is CASIRDNSNQPQHF. CDR3 coding DNA: TGTGCCAGCATTCGGGACAATAGCAATCAGCCCCAGCATTTT.

The sample holds one count of this clone. The chain uses TRBV28 and TRBJ1-1; D unresolved. Germline V gene lookup returns CDR1 MDHEN and CDR2 SYDVKM. This CDR3 has 14 amino acids. Trimming left V 7 bases short and J 1 base short, with 13 bases between. The CDR3 sequence: CASTPTRKNTEAFF. The CDR3 DNA is TGTGCCAGCACCCCAACCAGGAAGAACACTGAAGCTTTCTTT. The whole variable domain, filled in from reference TRBV28 and TRBJ1-1, reads DVKVTQSSRYLVKRTGEKVFLECVQDMDHENMFWYRQDPGLGLRLIYFSYDVKMKEKGDIPEGYSVSREKKERFSLILESASTNQTSMYLCASTPTRKNTEAFFGQGTRLTVV.

The V call is TRBV4-3, the J call TRBJ1-2; perhaps TRBD1 as D (5 bases). Trimming left V 4 bases short and J 4 bases short, with 16 bases between. CDR3 length equals 15 residues. Looked up from germline, CDR1 is LGHNA and CDR2 is YSLEER. CDR3 loop: CASSLLVGGTYGYTF. The CDR3 bases are TGCGCCAGCAGCCTTCTCGTGGGGGGTACCTATGGCTACACCTTC.

This clone showed up just a few times. In the same sample, other DNA sequences code for this CDR3. This chain uses TRBV6-1 with TRBJ1-4, with D possibly matching TRBD1 (5 bases). This CDR3 has 15 amino acids. Germline CDR1 and CDR2: MNHNS and SASEGT. Trimming shortened V by 0 bases and J by 8 bases, and 13 bases separated the two germline ends. In nucleotides, the CDR3 is TGTGCCAGCAGTGAAGCGCGGGGGGGTGTCGAAAAACTGTTTTTT. Protein: CASSEARGGVEKLFF.

The chain has TRBV5-4 and TRBJ1-5, with 7 bases aligning to TRBD1. Trimming took 4 bases from V and 12 from J; bases not matched to a gene: 10. This CDR3 comprises 13 residues. CDR1 is SGHNT, CDR2 YYREEE, per germline (reference sequence). The CDR3 nucleotides read TGTGCCAGCAGCCTAACCGGGACAGACAACCAGCATTTT. Translated: CASSLTGTDNQHF.

This chain connects TRBV6-5 to TRBJ1-2; 9 bases agree with TRBD1. The V and J ends lost 0 bases and 4 bases, in that order; junction bases with no gene match: 6. CDR1 is MNHEY, CDR2 SVGAGI, per germline. The CDR3 contains 16 residues. DNA of the CDR3: TGTGCCAGCAGTTACTCTACAGGGGGCGGCGTCTATGGCTACACCTTC. It encodes CASSYSTGGGVYGYTF.

V gene TRBV30 combines with J gene TRBJ2-3; D call uncertain. The germline gives CDR1 GTSNPN, CDR2 SVGIG (reference sequence). Between the trimmed V and J ends, which lost 2 bases and 0 bases, there was a span of 15 bases. CDR3 length: 16 amino acids. CDR3 coding DNA: TGTGCCTGGAGTAAGTCTCCATCGGTCAGCACAGATACGCAGTATTTT. It codes for CAWSKSPSVSTDTQYF.